This T cell receptor beta chain was documented in a study of CD8 T cells in ankylosing spondylitis. Study-level points and caveats: Disease-linked clones were reportedly significantly enriched in matched ankylosing spondylitis synovial fluid.

TCRdb recomputed calls from the 5' RACE reads with MiXCR, one row per CDR3 protein. The top ten clones hold 4% to 5% of a sample with 200,000 to 300,000 distinct CDR3 sequences, roughly 32% of them seen once. The table lists this clonotype with a few counts. Its cognate antigen is unknown. The CDR3 length is 14 residues. The germline gives CDR1 SGHTA, CDR2 FQGNSA. Trimming cost V 3 bases and J 0 bases, with 8 bases left between them. The genes are TRBV7-2 and TRBJ1-2, with unresolved D. This receptor was identified in a male donor with ankylosing spondylitis or in good health (not recorded which). The material sequenced was blood, either unsorted or a sorted T cell fraction (not recorded which). In nucleotides, the CDR3 is TGTGCCAGCAGCTTTTACAGATCTAACTATGGCTACACCTTC. Translating gives CASSFYRSNYGYTF.